This record looks at one T cell receptor (beta chain) sequence and its context. After removal of 0 bases from V and 11 bases from J, the junction contained 10 bases not matched to a gene. Germline CDR1 is SGDLS and CDR2 is YYNGEE. This CDR3 contains 14 residues. In the original workflow: By means of reference gene primer amplification, nucleated cell counts were estimated. Clones were sequenced by immunoSEQ multiplex PCR, and TCRdb holds only the in-frame ones, with some missing. V, J and clone size reflect that table, while D and trimming were determined from the DNA. The table has 90,000 to 120,000 clones, roughly nine tenths seen once. This entry belongs to a study of blood T cell repertoires in COVID-19. Across the study: Collection of acute and convalescent COVID-19 samples took place in the United States, Italy and Spain.

V is TRBV9 and J is TRBJ1-1; 7 bases map to TRBD1. Specimen: peripheral blood. This clonotype was sampled from a man in his forties or fifties with active or convalescent COVID-19. CDR3 amino acids: CASSVEGWVDRAFF. CDR3 in DNA: TGTGCCAGCAGCGTAGAGGGCTGGGTGGACAGGGCTTTCTTT.